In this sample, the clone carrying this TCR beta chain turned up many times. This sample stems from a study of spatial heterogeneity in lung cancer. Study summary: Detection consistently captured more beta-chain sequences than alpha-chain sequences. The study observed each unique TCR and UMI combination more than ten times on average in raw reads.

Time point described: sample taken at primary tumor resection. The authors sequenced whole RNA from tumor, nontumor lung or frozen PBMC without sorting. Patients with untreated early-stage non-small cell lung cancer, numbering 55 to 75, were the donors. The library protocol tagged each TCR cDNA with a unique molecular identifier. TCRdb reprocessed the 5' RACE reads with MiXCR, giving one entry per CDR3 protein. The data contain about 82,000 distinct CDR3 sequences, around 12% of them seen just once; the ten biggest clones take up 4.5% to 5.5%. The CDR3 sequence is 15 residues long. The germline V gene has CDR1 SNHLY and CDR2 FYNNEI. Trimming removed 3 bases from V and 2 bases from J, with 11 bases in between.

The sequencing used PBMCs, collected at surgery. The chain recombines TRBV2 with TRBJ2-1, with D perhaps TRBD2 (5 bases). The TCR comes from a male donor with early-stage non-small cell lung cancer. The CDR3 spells CASSDPDSAYNEQFF. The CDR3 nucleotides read TGTGCCAGCAGTGACCCGGACTCGGCCTACAATGAGCAGTTCTTC.